This entry lists 18 T cell receptor beta chains sequenced from one sample in a study of cytomegalovirus exposure and HLA in healthy donors. A multiplex PCR was run with 60 Vbeta primers and 13 Jbeta primers. Only in-frame clones appear in the TCRdb table, and some are missing; sequencing was by immunoSEQ multiplex PCR. This sample has 130,000 or so clones, with 74% found just once. The material sequenced was PBMCs. These receptors were collected from a man between 18 and 35 years old in good health and CMV-seropositive.

The gene calls are TRBV28 and TRBJ2-1, with TRBD2 matching over 7 bases. CDR3 length: 15 residues. The junction had 12 bases not matched to a gene; V was cut back by 6 bases and J by 7 bases. Germline values: CDR1 MDHEN, CDR2 SYDVKM. The CDR3 region is CASSQQRTRMNEQFF. For the CDR3, the DNA is TGTGCCAGCAGCCAACAGCGGACTAGGATGAATGAGCAGTTCTTC.

In its sample, this clone was seen a few times. The J gene is TRBJ2-3, the V gene TRBV4-2; D is perhaps TRBD2 (6 bases). Germline V gene sequence: CDR1 LGHNA, CDR2 YNFKEQ. V shed 4 bases and J shed 3 bases, with 11 bases lying between them. The CDR3 length is 14 residues. In DNA form, the CDR3 reads TGTGCCAGCAGCCCGACTAGTCGGACAGATACGCAGTATTTT. It encodes CASSPTSRTDTQYF.

The rearrangement uses TRBV28 and TRBJ1-1, with D possibly matching TRBD1 (5 bases). V gave up 7 bases and J gave up 1 base, with 19 bases separating them. In germline, CDR1 is MDHEN, CDR2 SYDVKM. The CDR3 sequence is 16 residues long. This chain's CDR3 is CASKNPGQWENTEAFF. Here the CDR3 DNA reads TGTGCCAGCAAAAATCCAGGGCAGTGGGAGAACACTGAAGCTTTCTTT.

This chain connects TRBV15 to TRBJ2-7; D gene uncertain. V lost 5 bases to trimming and J lost 1 base, with 12 bases between them. From germline, CDR1 is LNHNV and CDR2 YYDKDF (reference sequence). This CDR3 has 14 residues. For the CDR3, the DNA is TGTGCCACCAGCCCATATGAGAAGTCCTACGAGCAGTACTTC. Translated, it gives CATSPYEKSYEQYF.

This rearrangement joins TRBV18 to TRBJ2-7, with TRBD1 matching over 10 bases. CDR3 length: 16 residues. Germline V gives CDR1 KGHSH, CDR2 LQKENI. V dropped 6 bases and J dropped 4; count of bases not matched to a gene: 12. CDR3 protein: CASSPLRTGGGYEQYF. The CDR3 nucleotides are TGTGCCAGCTCGCCATTGAGGACAGGGGGTGGGTACGAGCAGTACTTC.

V gene TRBV27 combines with J gene TRBJ1-3, with 7 positions matching TRBD1. The CDR3 has 14 residues. Germline CDR1 is MNHEY and CDR2 is SMNVEV (reference sequence). The trim removed 4 bases at V and 2 bases at J, leaving 2 bases unmatched. CDR3 protein: CASSSDRAGNTIYF. As DNA, the CDR3 is TGTGCCAGCAGTTCCGACAGGGCTGGAAACACCATATATTTT.

In this sample, this clone turned up once. This sequence joins TRBV5-1 and TRBJ2-3, with 7 bases fitting TRBD2. V shed 0 bases and J 1 base; nucleotides not matched to a gene: 8. Germline lookup yields CDR1 SGHRS and CDR2 YFSETQ. The CDR3 runs 17 residues. The CDR3 coding sequence is TGCGCCAGCAGCTTGGGAGTCCTAGCGGCAGGCACAGATACGCAGTATTTT. Protein sequence: CASSLGVLAAGTDTQYF.

The chain links TRBV27 to TRBJ2-7, with TRBD1 matching 11 bases. CDR1 and CDR2 from the germline V gene are MNHEY and SMNVEV (reference sequence). V gave up 6 bases and J gave up 2 bases; unmatched junction bases: 3. The CDR3 spans 14 residues. The CDR3 sequence is CASSPGQGAYEQYF. The CDR3 coding sequence is TGTGCCAGCAGCCCGGGACAGGGGGCCTACGAGCAGTACTTC.

This rearrangement joins TRBV2 to TRBJ2-3; 12 positions agree with TRBD1. V was pared by 6 bases and J by 0 bases, with 13 bases of the junction left unmatched. Germline V gene lookup returns CDR1 SNHLY and CDR2 FYNNEI. The CDR3 has 19 amino acids. As DNA, the CDR3 is TGTGCCAGCAGAGGCCGGGCCGGGACAGGGGGCCGTAGCACAGATACGCAGTATTTT. Its protein is CASRGRAGTGGRSTDTQYF.

This chain uses TRBV9 with TRBJ2-5; D may be TRBD2 (6 bases). CDR1 is SGDLS and CDR2 is YYNGEE in the germline V gene. This CDR3 region has 14 residues. The V and J ends lost 4 bases and 2 bases respectively, with 12 bases between them. In nucleotides, the CDR3 is TGTGCCAGCAGCTTGGCGGGGACTCAAGAGACCCAGTACTTC. Amino acids: CASSLAGTQETQYF. Together with reference TRBV9 and TRBJ2-5, the CDR3 gives the full variable domain: DSGVTQTPKHLITATGQRVTLRCSPRSGDLSVYWYQQSLDQGLQFLIQYYNGEERAKGNILERFSAQQFPDLHSELNLSSLELGDSALYFCASSLAGTQETQYFGPGTRLLVL.

In regard to this clone: The final CDR3 position lacks the conserved phenylalanine or tryptophan, pointing to a likely read error. V and J are TRBV4-3 and TRBJ1-1; possible D gene TRBD1, 6 bases. Looked up from germline, CDR1 is LGHNA and CDR2 is YSLEER. This CDR3 has 15 residues. V was shortened by 5 bases and J by 6 bases, with 19 bases between the two germline ends. The CDR3 sequence is CASSWSRDTGAEAFV. The CDR3 region has the DNA TGCGCCAGCAGCTGGAGTCGGGACACTGGCGCTGAAGCTTTCGTT.

The chain combines TRBV27 with TRBJ2-7; tentative D call: TRBD1 (6 bases). Germline V gene data show CDR1 as MNHEY and CDR2 as SMNVEV (reference sequence). V was cut by 6 bases and J by 4 bases, with 19 bases left in between. This CDR3 contains 15 residues. CDR3 region: CASSLQDSRLYEQYF. As DNA, the CDR3 is TGTGCCAGCAGCCTTCAGGACAGTCGATTGTACGAGCAGTACTTC.

Details on this clone: Other DNA sequences in this sample translate to the same CDR3. The chain is built from TRBV7-9 and TRBJ1-1, with D unresolved. V lost 5 bases and J 3 bases, leaving 13 bases between the germline ends. CDR3 size: 14 residues. Germline-derived CDR1 and CDR2 are SEHNR and FQNEAQ (reference sequence). The CDR3 loop reads CASSLVRGDTEAFF. The DNA for the CDR3 is TGTGCCAGCAGCCTTGTCAGAGGTGACACTGAAGCTTTCTTT.

This clone has a handful of counts. The V gene is TRBV16, the J gene TRBJ2-1; D might be TRBD1 (6 bases). The CDR3 spans 15 residues. Germline V gene lookup returns CDR1 KGHSY and CDR2 FQNENV. Trimming stripped 2 bases from V and 7 bases from J, with 15 bases between. The CDR3 reads CASSQSQGMRNEQFF. The CDR3 DNA reads TGTGCCAGCAGCCAAAGCCAGGGGATGAGGAATGAGCAGTTCTTC.

The chain has TRBV21-1 and TRBJ1-1. TRBV21-1 constitutes a pseudogene. This CDR3 spans 13 amino acids. This chain's CDR3 is CASSKGSETEAFF. The CDR3 nucleotides read TGTGCCAGCAGCAAAGGGTCCGAGACTGAAGCTTTCTTT.

The chain is built from TRBV28 and TRBJ2-7, with 7 positions matching TRBD1. The CDR3 extends over 15 amino acids. J was trimmed by 3 bases and V by 3 bases; bases with no gene match: 8. In germline, CDR1 is MDHEN, CDR2 SYDVKM. The CDR3 sequence: CASSLLWGQYYEQYF. The CDR3 DNA sequence: TGTGCCAGCAGTTTGCTATGGGGACAGTACTACGAGCAGTACTTC. Complete variable domain (other parts from reference TRBV28 and TRBJ2-7): DVKVTQSSRYLVKRTGEKVFLECVQDMDHENMFWYRQDPGLGLRLIYFSYDVKMKEKGDIPEGYSVSREKKERFSLILESASTNQTSMYLCASSLLWGQYYEQYFGPGTRLTVT.

The chain combines TRBV2 with TRBJ1-5; 7 nucleotides match TRBD1. Looked up from germline, CDR1 is SNHLY and CDR2 is FYNNEI. The CDR3 contains 15 residues. The V segment lost 5 bases and the J segment 1 base; nucleotides outside the gene matches: 5. The CDR3 DNA reads as TGTGCCAGCAGTCTACAGGGGTCAAGCAATCAGCCCCAGCATTTT. It translates to CASSLQGSSNQPQHF. The full variable domain, rest sourced from reference TRBV2 and TRBJ1-5, is EPEVTQTPSHQVTQMGQEVILRCVPISNHLYFYWYRQILGQKVEFLVSFYNNEISEKSEIFDDQFSVERPDGSNFTLKIRSTKLEDSAMYFCASSLQGSSNQPQHFGDGTRLSIL.

The rearrangement joins TRBV27 to TRBJ2-7, with unresolved D. Germline V CDR1 and CDR2: MNHEY, SMNVEV (reference sequence). The CDR3 is 13 amino acids. Trimming left V 5 bases short and J 3 bases short, with 11 bases between. The CDR3: CASSIHAGYEQYF. CDR3 coding DNA: TGTGCCAGCAGTATTCATGCCGGCTACGAGCAGTACTTC.